These 17 T cell receptor beta chains were sequenced from one sample in a study of CD8 T cells in ankylosing spondylitis. TCRdb reanalysed the 5' RACE reads using MiXCR and keeps one entry per CDR3 protein. This table holds some 130,000 distinct CDR3 sequences, roughly 13% found once. The sequencing sample was made of blood, either unsorted or a sorted T cell fraction (not recorded which). The receptors were sampled from a female donor with ankylosing spondylitis or in good health (not recorded which).

The table lists this clonotype with a few counts. The chain recombines TRBV12-3 or TRBV12-4 with TRBJ2-4; 7 bases align to TRBD2. V lost 6 bases, J lost 8 bases, and 13 bases stayed unmatched. CDR3 size: 15 residues. The CDR3 DNA follows: TGTGCCAGCAGCCAGATACTGGGGAGGGTTGACATTCAGTACTTC. Translation: CASSQILGRVDIQYF.

This clonotype was seen ten or more times. V is TRBV29-1 and J is TRBJ1-1; 11 bases fit TRBD1. The V gene's germline CDR1 is SQVTM and CDR2 ANQGSEA. The CDR3 contains 12 residues. The V and J ends lost 6 bases and 5 bases, in that order; junction bases with no gene match: 2. CDR3 protein: CSVGQGATEAFF. Here the CDR3 DNA reads TGCAGCGTAGGACAGGGGGCAACTGAAGCTTTCTTT.

The J gene is TRBJ2-2, the V gene TRBV5-1, with D perhaps TRBD1 or TRBD2 (5 bases each). This CDR3 region has 15 residues. The V end was cut by 5 bases, the J end by 0 bases, with 11 bases between. CDR1 and CDR2 from the germline V gene are SGHRS and YFSETQ. CDR3 in DNA: TGCGCCAGCAGGGGGCGGGCAGCGAACACCGGGGAGCTGTTTTTT. Translation gives CASRGRAANTGELFF.

This clonotype was picked up many times. This chain uses TRBV7-2 with TRBJ2-7, with TRBD1 identical over 7 bases. The CDR3 length is 13 residues. The ends lost 5 bases at V and 4 bases at J; junction bases unmatched: 5. CDR1 SGHTA and CDR2 FQGNSA come from the germline V gene. CDR3 nucleotide sequence: TGTGCCAGCAGCCAAGTGACAGGGTACGAGCAGTACTTC. The encoded protein is CASSQVTGYEQYF.

The table lists this clonotype with many counts. The CDR3 sequence is CAISREMNTEAFF. CDR3 bases: TGTGCCATCAGCAGGGAGATGAACACTGAAGCTTTCTTT. The chain couples TRBV10-3 to TRBJ1-1; a weak D match, TRBD1 (5 bases). Between the trimmed V and J ends, which lost 6 bases and 0 bases, there was a span of 8 bases. Germline lookup yields CDR1 ENHRY and CDR2 SYGVKD. The CDR3 contains 13 residues.

This chain connects TRBV20-1 to TRBJ2-7; 8 bases fit TRBD1. V dropped 4 bases and J dropped 2; count of bases not matched to a gene: 7. Germline CDR1 reads DFQATT; CDR2 reads SNEGSKA (reference sequence). There are 14 residues in the CDR3. In nucleotides, the CDR3 is TGCAGTGCTAACCAGGGGGCGCAGACCTACGAGCAGTACTTC. This gives the protein CSANQGAQTYEQYF.

The V gene is TRBV2, the J gene TRBJ2-3; 9 nucleotides match TRBD2. The CDR3 has 18 amino acids. V gave up 8 bases and J gave up 6 bases; unmatched junction bases: 21. Germline V gene data show CDR1 as SNHLY and CDR2 as FYNNEI. The CDR3 DNA sequence: TGTGCCAGCTGTAAAACCCCTTATAGCGGGAGAGGTCCGGATACGCAGTATTTT. Amino acids: CASCKTPYSGRGPDTQYF.

This clonotype appeared a few times. This chain connects TRBV28 to TRBJ1-6; D is unresolved. V was shortened by 5 bases and J by 7 bases, with 6 bases between the two germline ends. This CDR3 spans 12 amino acids. Germline V lookup: CDR1 MDHEN, CDR2 SYDVKM. This chain's CDR3 is CASSVTNSPLHF. The CDR3 DNA reads TGTGCCAGCAGTGTGACGAATTCACCCCTCCACTTT.

This clonotype showed up just a few times. The rearrangement uses TRBV20-1 and TRBJ1-1; perhaps TRBD1 as D (5 bases). Germline V gene data show CDR1 as DFQATT and CDR2 as SNEGSKA (reference sequence). V dropped 1 base and J dropped 3 bases, with 15 bases sitting between them. The CDR3 totals 15 residues. The CDR3 here is CSARAQHRGDTEAFF. The CDR3 DNA is TGCAGTGCTAGAGCTCAGCATCGGGGGGACACTGAAGCTTTCTTT.

This chain connects TRBV7-2 to TRBJ2-5; 8 positions agree with TRBD2. Germline V gene lookup returns CDR1 SGHTA and CDR2 FQGNSA. The J segment lost 1 base and the V segment lost 5 bases, leaving 6 bases of the junction unmatched. The CDR3 length is 15 residues. The CDR3: CASSHSGTFQETQYF. The CDR3 bases are TGTGCCAGCAGCCATAGCGGGACCTTCCAAGAGACCCAGTACTTC. The full variable domain, in which reference TRBV7-2 and TRBJ2-5 provide the parts outside the CDR3, is GAGVSQSPSNKVTEKGKDVELRCDPISGHTALYWYRQSLGQGLEFLIYFQGNSAPDKSGLPSDRFSAERTGGSVSTLTIQRTQQEDSAVYLCASSHSGTFQETQYFGPGTRLLVL.

This clonotype has a count of ten or more. This sequence joins TRBV14 and TRBJ2-4, with 9 positions matching TRBD1. V lost 5 bases to trimming and J lost 7 bases; unmatched junction nucleotides: 3. The CDR3 runs 13 residues. Germline V lookup: CDR1 SGHDN, CDR2 FVKESK. CDR3 protein: CASSSTGGNIQYF. As DNA, the CDR3 is TGTGCCAGCAGCAGCACAGGGGGCAACATTCAGTACTTC.

The sample holds many counts of this clonotype. Here the CDR3 DNA reads TGCAGTGCTAGATACGCAGGGAACACTGAAGCTTTCTTT. Its translation is CSARYAGNTEAFF. V is TRBV20-1 and J is TRBJ1-1; D unresolved. The germline V gene encodes CDR1 DFQATT and CDR2 SNEGSKA (reference sequence). The V and J ends lost 2 bases and 1 base respectively, with 8 bases between them. The CDR3 runs 13 residues.

This clonotype was seen a handful of times. Compared with germline, one end of the junction differs, possibly owing to a read error. Written as DNA, the CDR3 is TGTGCTAGCAGCTTAGACGGTGCCGAGCAGTTCTTC. Translated, it gives CASSLDGAEQFF. This sequence joins TRBV7-7 and TRBJ2-1; D uncertain. Germline V gene sequence: CDR1 SSHAT, CDR2 FNYEAQ (reference sequence). CDR3 length: 12 residues.

The chain couples TRBV7-9 to TRBJ1-2; 9 bases match TRBD1. Trimming took 6 bases from V and 4 from J; bases not matched to a gene: 3. Germline-derived CDR1 and CDR2 are SEHNR and FQNEAQ (reference sequence). The CDR3 runs to 13 residues. The CDR3: CASRPTGGYGYTF. CDR3 bases: TGTGCCAGCAGGCCGACAGGGGGCTATGGCTACACCTTC.

This clonotype was counted between two and nine times. CDR3 residues: CASRREGGNTEAFF. Written as DNA, the CDR3 is TGTGCCAGCAGACGCGAGGGGGGGAACACTGAAGCTTTCTTT. The rearrangement links TRBV7-9 to TRBJ1-1, with TRBD1 as a possible D gene (6 bases). The CDR3 has 14 residues. The germline gives CDR1 SEHNR, CDR2 FQNEAQ (reference sequence). The V end lost 6 bases, the J end lost 1 base, and 12 bases lay between the germline ends.

The J gene is TRBJ2-6, the V gene TRBV14; 12 bases map to TRBD1. This CDR3 contains 20 residues. Germline values: CDR1 SGHDN, CDR2 FVKESK. The ends lost 4 bases at V and 0 bases at J; junction bases unmatched: 10. Here the CDR3 DNA reads TGTGCCAGCAGCCCCTTGTGGGGACAGGGGGCATTCTCTGGGGCCAACGTCCTGACTTTC. It encodes CASSPLWGQGAFSGANVLTF.

There are many counts of this clonotype. The chain couples TRBV5-1 to TRBJ1-1; a possible D gene is TRBD1 (5 bases). CDR1 and CDR2 (germline): SGHRS, YFSETQ. This CDR3 comprises 14 residues. The V end lost 1 base, the J end lost 0 bases, and 7 bases lay between the germline ends. The CDR3 spells CASSLRGLNTEAFF. DNA for the CDR3: TGCGCCAGCAGCTTGAGGGGATTGAACACTGAAGCTTTCTTT.